This T cell receptor beta chain came from a study of CD8 T cells in Susac syndrome. Reverse transcription used roughly 0.5 to 1 ug RNA and random hexamers. From the immunoSEQ multiplex PCR reads, TCRdb called clonotypes with MiXCR, one entry per CDR3 protein. The repertoire holds about 240,000 distinct CDR3 sequences, with almost 97% as singletons. General study results and limits: The study recognized that the number of individuals in its TCR sequencing and HLA analysis was relatively small.

About this clonotype itself: Its matching antigen is unknown.

This receptor was obtained from a human donor with Susac syndrome. The specimen sequenced was CD4+ T cells from PBMCs.

The DNA for the CDR3 is TGTGCCTGGAGTGACTCCTCCTACGAGCAGTACTTC. It encodes CAWSDSSYEQYF. The genes are TRBV30 and TRBJ2-7; D not resolved. Trimming left V 1 base short and J 0 bases short, with 4 bases between. The V gene's germline CDR1 is GTSNPN and CDR2 SVGIG (reference sequence). This CDR3 has 12 residues.